This TCR beta chain was obtained from a study of cytomegalovirus exposure and HLA in healthy donors. The repertoire was sequenced with immunoSEQ multiplex PCR; TCRdb's copy has only in-frame clones and lacks some. Of nearly 110,000 clones listed, around 90% were seen once; the top ten hold 1.5% to 2%. Details on this clone: Its antigen is not identified.

General observations from the study: 164 TCR beta chains were listed as cytomegalovirus-associated.

The germline V gene has CDR1 LNHDA and CDR2 SQIVND (reference sequence). The CDR3 is made up of 15 amino acids. Trimming cost V 5 bases and J 6 bases; bases outside gene matches: 10. The sample comprised PBMCs. The gene calls are TRBV19 and TRBJ2-1; TRBD1 matches at 7 bases. The clonotype originates from a woman under 30 in good health and CMV-seropositive. CDR3 in DNA: TGTGCCAGTAGTCCTCATGACAGGGCGGTCAATGAGCAGTTCTTC. It codes for CASSPHDRAVNEQFF.